A single sample gave rise to the 20 T cell receptor beta chains below, sequenced in a study of T cell responses to AZD1222 COVID-19 vaccine. TCRdb keeps only in-frame clones here, not all; method: immunoSEQ multiplex PCR. The sample lists about 150,000 clones; about 92% were seen once. This specimen was peripheral blood, taken on day 0 of AZD1222 vaccination. The receptors originated from an adult in good health.

The rearrangement uses TRBV28 and TRBJ1-2; no firm D call. V gave up 7 bases and J gave up 1 base, with 13 bases separating them. CDR1 and CDR2 from the germline V gene are MDHEN and SYDVKM. The CDR3 length is 14 residues. The CDR3 sequence is CASTLGRVNYGYTF. DNA of the CDR3: TGTGCCAGCACCCTCGGGAGGGTTAACTATGGCTACACCTTC.

The rearrangement links TRBV5-1 to TRBJ1-4; perhaps TRBD1 as D (5 bases). Trimming cost V 4 bases and J 4 bases, with 14 bases left between them. This CDR3 is built from 15 residues. Germline lookup yields CDR1 SGHRS and CDR2 YFSETQ. The CDR3 here is CASSTSGWNNEKLFF. DNA for the CDR3: TGCGCCAGCAGCACCTCAGGGTGGAATAATGAAAAACTGTTTTTT. The full variable domain, rest sourced from reference TRBV5-1 and TRBJ1-4, is KAGVTQTPRYLIKTRGQQVTLSCSPISGHRSVSWYQQTPGQGLQFLFEYFSETQRNKGNFPGRFSGRQFSNSRSEMNVSTLELGDSALYLCASSTSGWNNEKLFFGSGTQLSVL.

The chain links TRBV30 to TRBJ1-6; a possible D gene is TRBD1 (6 bases). The V gene's germline CDR1 is GTSNPN and CDR2 SVGIG (reference sequence). This CDR3 spans 16 amino acids. Trimming pared 2 bases from V and 7 bases from J, leaving 18 bases between. CDR3 nucleotides: TGTGCCTGGAGTCTCCCCCTGGGGGGCGGGAATTCACCCCTCCACTTT. It yields the protein CAWSLPLGGGNSPLHF.

This clone was recorded only once. The genes are TRBV28 and TRBJ1-5, with D unresolved. V gave up 2 bases and J gave up 5 bases, with 7 bases separating them. Germline V lookup: CDR1 MDHEN, CDR2 SYDVKM. The CDR3 covers 13 residues. The CDR3: CASSLGLYQPQHF. The CDR3 bases are TGTGCCAGCAGTTTAGGACTATATCAGCCCCAGCATTTT. The variable domain in full, completed from reference TRBV28 and TRBJ1-5, reads DVKVTQSSRYLVKRTGEKVFLECVQDMDHENMFWYRQDPGLGLRLIYFSYDVKMKEKGDIPEGYSVSREKKERFSLILESASTNQTSMYLCASSLGLYQPQHFGDGTRLSIL.

The rearrangement links TRBV9 to TRBJ2-6; the D gene is possibly TRBD2 (5 bases). CDR3 length equals 15 residues. V was cut by 4 bases and J by 4 bases, with 12 bases left in between. Looked up from germline, CDR1 is SGDLS and CDR2 is YYNGEE. This CDR3 is CASSTHREGANVLTF. The DNA for the CDR3 is TGTGCCAGCAGCACCCACCGGGAAGGGGCCAACGTCCTGACTTTC.

CDR3 nucleotide sequence: TGTGCCAGCTCGGGCACCCCCTTAGAAAAACTGTTTTTT. Its translation: CASSGTPLEKLFF. J is TRBJ1-4 and V is TRBV28; D remains unclear. Germline CDR1 MDHEN, CDR2 SYDVKM. Trimming took 8 bases from V and 8 from J, leaving 15 bases between them. This CDR3 has 13 amino acids.

This chain uses TRBV6-5 with TRBJ2-7; D is ambiguous. Germline V gene lookup returns CDR1 MNHEY and CDR2 SVGAGI. Trimming took 6 bases from V and 0 from J, leaving 12 bases between them. The CDR3 runs to 14 residues. The CDR3 sequence is CASRPSTLSYEQYF. The CDR3 DNA follows: TGTGCCAGCAGACCATCGACACTCTCCTACGAGCAGTACTTC.

J is TRBJ1-6 and V is TRBV6-5; perhaps TRBD1 as D (5 bases). This CDR3 region has 15 residues. Germline V gives CDR1 MNHEY, CDR2 SVGAGI. V dropped 8 bases and J dropped 9 bases, with 20 bases sitting between them. In DNA form, the CDR3 reads TGTGCCAGCGATGGCAGGGCTGTCGGAATTTCACCCCTCCACTTT. Protein product: CASDGRAVGISPLHF.

This rearrangement joins TRBV7-3 to TRBJ2-5; D is ambiguous. Germline CDR1 and CDR2: SGHTA and FQGTGA. The CDR3 has 13 residues. V lost 3 bases, J lost 5 bases, and 10 bases lay in between. The CDR3, as DNA: TGTGCCAGCAGCTTTGGTAGAGAGGAGACCCAGTACTTC. Its translation: CASSFGREETQYF.

The chain recombines TRBV20-1 with TRBJ2-1; TRBD2 is a possible D gene (6 bases). Trimming removed 6 bases from V and 8 bases from J, with 11 bases in between. CDR3 length: 11 amino acids. Germline V gives CDR1 DFQATT, CDR2 SNEGSKA (reference sequence). CDR3 sequence (DNA): TGCAGTGCGCTAACTAGCTATGAGCAGTTCTTC. This sequence encodes CSALTSYEQFF.

This chain uses TRBV27 with TRBJ1-2; no firm D call. The V end was cut by 3 bases, the J end by 4 bases, with 9 bases between. This CDR3 spans 13 amino acids. Germline CDR1 and CDR2: MNHEY and SMNVEV (reference sequence). The CDR3 sequence is CASSLNGFYGYTF. The DNA for the CDR3 is TGTGCCAGCAGTTTGAATGGGTTCTATGGCTACACCTTC.

The rearrangement uses TRBV3-1 (or the pseudogene TRBV3-2) and TRBJ1-1; perhaps TRBD1 as D (5 bases). Looked up from germline, CDR1 is LGHDT and CDR2 is YNNKEL (reference sequence). V was pared by 4 bases and J by 4 bases, with 10 bases between. The CDR3 consists of 13 residues. CDR3 nucleotide sequence: TGTGCCAGCAGCCCGGACACAATCACTGAAGCTTTCTTT. Translation: CASSPDTITEAFF.

This clone occurred once. The chain recombines TRBV9 with TRBJ2-7, with D unresolved. V was trimmed by 3 bases and J by 0 bases, leaving 10 bases between them. The CDR3 runs to 14 residues. CDR1 and CDR2 (germline): SGDLS, YYNGEE. CDR3 sequence: CASSALHSSYEQYF. The CDR3 coding sequence is TGTGCCAGCAGCGCCCTTCACTCCTCCTACGAGCAGTACTTC.

This chain uses TRBV15 with TRBJ2-1; 8 nucleotides align to TRBD2. CDR3 length: 18 residues. V lost 1 base to trimming and J lost 6 bases; unmatched junction nucleotides: 14. Germline CDR1 reads LNHNV; CDR2 reads YYDKDF (reference sequence). The CDR3 DNA follows: TGTGCCACCAGCAGAGGGGGGACATCCGGGACTAGGGCCAATGAGCAGTTCTTC. This gives the protein CATSRGGTSGTRANEQFF. The full variable domain, completed using reference TRBV15 and TRBJ2-1, is DAMVIQNPRYQVTQFGKPVTLSCSQTLNHNVMYWYQQKSSQAPKLLFHYYDKDFNNEADTPDNFQSRRPNTSFCFLDIRSPGLGDTAMYLCATSRGGTSGTRANEQFFGPGTRLTVL.

In its sample, this clone was seen a few times. The chain combines TRBV7-9 with TRBJ1-2; D not resolved. CDR1 is SEHNR and CDR2 is FQNEAQ in the germline V gene (reference sequence). Trimming took 1 base from V and 7 from J, leaving 4 bases between them. This CDR3 has 11 residues. The CDR3 DNA reads as TGTGCCAGCAGCTTAGGGGGTGGCTACACCTTC. Translated: CASSLGGGYTF.

This chain links TRBV4-3 with TRBJ1-2; D call uncertain. V was clipped by 0 bases and J by 4 bases, with 15 bases between them. CDR3 length equals 16 residues. The V gene's germline CDR1 is LGHNA and CDR2 YSLEER. The CDR3 sequence: CASSQDHGRDAYGYTF. The CDR3 bases are TGCGCCAGCAGCCAAGATCACGGCAGAGACGCCTATGGCTACACCTTC.

The chain is built from TRBV30 and TRBJ2-1; D gene ambiguous. Trimming took 4 bases from V and 0 from J, leaving 4 bases between them. CDR1 is GTSNPN, CDR2 SVGIG, per germline (reference sequence). The CDR3 covers 12 residues. In nucleotides, the CDR3 is TGTGCCTGGACCGACTCCTACAATGAGCAGTTCTTC. Its translation: CAWTDSYNEQFF.

The gene calls are TRBV29-1 and TRBJ2-5; tentatively, D is TRBD1 (5 bases). The CDR3 is 12 residues long. V was cut by 6 bases and J by 1 base, with 9 bases left in between. CDR1 SQVTM and CDR2 ANQGSEA come from the germline V gene. CDR3 nucleotide sequence: TGCAGCGTAGACAGCCGCCAAGAGACCCAGTACTTC. Protein product: CSVDSRQETQYF.

V gene TRBV9 combines with J gene TRBJ1-4; TRBD1 might be the D (5 bases). Germline assignment: CDR1 SGDLS and CDR2 YYNGEE. V dropped 4 bases and J dropped 7 bases, with 17 bases sitting between them. The CDR3 length is 15 residues. CDR3 in DNA: TGTGCCAGCAGCACACTCTCAGGGAGCGGTGAAAAACTGTTTTTT. The encoded protein is CASSTLSGSGEKLFF.

This rearrangement joins TRBV28 to TRBJ2-7; D may be TRBD2 (7 bases). Germline V CDR1 and CDR2: MDHEN, SYDVKM. This CDR3 has 13 amino acids. Trimming left V 8 bases short and J 7 bases short, with 18 bases between. This CDR3 reads CASLSPGEGEQYF. The DNA of the CDR3 is TGTGCCAGCCTTTCTCCAGGGGAGGGTGAGCAGTACTTC.